This TCR beta chain was obtained from a study of regulatory T cells in long-lasting Graves disease. Findings of the study overall: In persistent patients, shared public clonotypes (roughly 2,800) outnumbered those in new patients (about 890). The TCR repertoire of persistent Graves' patients was less diverse than that of newly diagnosed ones.

Building of the TCR beta libraries involved iRepertoire HTBI primers and Arm-PCR of CDR3 regions. One entry per CDR3 protein, called by TCRdb with MiXCR from the multiplex PCR reads. The repertoire holds approximately 500,000 distinct CDR3 sequences, with roughly 21% as singletons. This clonotype was picked up many times. Its cognate antigen is unknown. As to time point: persistent/refractory GD, antithyroid drugs over 5 years with positive TRAb. The authors made the TCR library using RNA they extracted from PBMCs. Tubes containing EDTA received approximately 8.7 milliliters of drawn peripheral blood. The receptor was isolated from a female donor with Graves disease. The sequencing here drew on peripheral blood mononuclear cells (PBMCs), taken when the disease was refractory, from a patient treated with antithyroid drugs.

The CDR3 DNA reads as TGCAGTGCTAGAGCCGACAGGGTGAGAAATCAGCCCCAGCATTTT. Translated, it gives CSARADRVRNQPQHF. The chain links TRBV20-1 to TRBJ1-5; 7 positions match TRBD1. The CDR3 length is 15 residues. The V and J ends lost 1 base and 4 bases, in that order; junction bases with no gene match: 7. CDR1 is DFQATT and CDR2 is SNEGSKA in the germline V gene (reference sequence).